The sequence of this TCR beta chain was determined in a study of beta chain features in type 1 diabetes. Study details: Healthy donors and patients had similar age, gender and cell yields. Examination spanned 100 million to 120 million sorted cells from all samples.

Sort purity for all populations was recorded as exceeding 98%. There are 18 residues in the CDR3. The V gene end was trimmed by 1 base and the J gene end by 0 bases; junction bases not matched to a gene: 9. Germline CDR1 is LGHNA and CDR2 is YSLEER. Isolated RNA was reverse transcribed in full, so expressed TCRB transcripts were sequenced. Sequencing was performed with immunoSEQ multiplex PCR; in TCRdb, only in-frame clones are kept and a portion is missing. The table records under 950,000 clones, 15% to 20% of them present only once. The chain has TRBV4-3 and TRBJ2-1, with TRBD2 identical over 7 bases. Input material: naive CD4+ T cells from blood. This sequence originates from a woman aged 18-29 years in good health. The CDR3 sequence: CASSQVGSRLASYNEQFF. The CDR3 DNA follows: TGCGCCAGCAGCCAAGTGGGTTCCAGACTAGCCTCCTACAATGAGCAGTTCTTC.